A selection of T cell receptor beta chains follows, all from one sample in a study of T cells after yellow fever vaccination. TCRdb re-called the 5' RACE reads through MiXCR, storing one row per CDR3 protein. Among approximately 510,000 distinct CDR3 sequences listed, about a fifth were seen once. The starting material was PBMCs, obtained roughly 20 days after the first yellow fever vaccination. These receptors were collected from a man younger than 35 who received the YFV17D yellow fever vaccine. CDR3s include the opening cysteine and the closing phenylalanine or tryptophan. A D gene is named only where the DNA matches it firmly. Size values are once, few and many counts, or a class for expanded clones, and some rows have none.

V gene,J gene,D gene,clone size,CDR3 protein,CDR3 DNA
TRBV5-1,TRBJ2-3,.,.,CASSSPAATDTQYF,TGCGCCAGCAGCTCTCCAGCGGCTACAGATACGCAGTATTTT
TRBV20-1,TRBJ1-5,.,.,CSARDLRRGSSNQPQHF,TGCAGTGCTAGAGATCTGCGTCGGGGGAGCAGCAATCAGCCCCAGCATTTT
TRBV4-3,TRBJ2-5,.,.,CASSQERRGETQYF,TGCGCCAGCAGCCAAGAAAGGAGGGGAGAGACCCAGTACTTC
TRBV7-8,TRBJ1-3,TRBD1,.,CASSLIWDREEDTIYF,TGTGCCAGCAGCTTAATTTGGGACAGGGAGGAAGACACCATATATTTT
TRBV7-2,TRBJ1-6,.,.,CASSLTPDSLVLHF,TGTGCCAGCAGCTTAACCCCGGACAGCCTTGTTCTCCACTTT
TRBV20-1,TRBJ2-7,TRBD2,.,CSARSLAGGPYEQYF,TGCAGTGCCAGATCCCTAGCGGGGGGACCCTACGAGCAGTACTTC
TRBV7-2,TRBJ2-1,.,many,CASSLGAGGRQFF,TGTGCCAGCAGCTTAGGAGCCGGCGGACGGCAGTTCTTC
TRBV27,TRBJ2-3,.,.,CATRRTSTDTQYF,TGTGCCACCAGAAGGACTAGCACAGATACGCAGTATTTT
TRBV7-9,TRBJ2-5,.,.,CASSQTLRGAGETQYF,TGTGCCAGCAGCCAAACCTTACGGGGGGCCGGAGAGACCCAGTACTTC
TRBV5-1,TRBJ1-6,TRBD1,.,CASSYRQGARNSPLHF,TGCGCCAGCAGCTACCGACAGGGGGCGCGCAATTCACCCCTCCACTTT
TRBV6-1,TRBJ2-3,.,.,CASIAGAHTDTQYF,TGTGCCAGCATCGCGGGGGCCCACACAGATACGCAGTATTTT
TRBV5-1,TRBJ1-2,TRBD1,few,CASSSTLGTAAGYTF,TGCGCCAGCAGCTCTACTCTCGGGACAGCGGCTGGCTACACCTTC
TRBV7-9,TRBJ2-2,.,many,CASSLGALGSDTGELFF,TGTGCCAGCAGCTTAGGGGCCCTCGGGTCGGACACCGGGGAGCTGTTTTTT
TRBV12-3/TRBV12-4,TRBJ1-5,.,many,CASNRAGAEGQPQHF,TGTGCCAGCAATCGGGCAGGGGCGGAAGGTCAGCCCCAGCATTTT
TRBV5-1,TRBJ2-1,TRBD2,many,CASSLRLAYNEQFF,TGCGCCAGCAGCTTACGACTAGCTTACAATGAGCAGTTCTTC
TRBV20-1,TRBJ2-5,.,.,CSASRQQETQYF,TGCAGTGCTAGTCGTCAGCAAGAGACCCAGTACTTC
TRBV6-5,TRBJ1-6,TRBD1,.,CASSYKQGASPLHF,TGTGCCAGCAGTTACAAGCAGGGGGCTTCACCCCTCCACTTT
TRBV7-5,TRBJ2-3,.,.,CISVPEAMASTDTQYF,.
TRBV12-3/TRBV12-4,TRBJ2-5,.,few,CASSLAQVAEETQYF,TGTGCCAGCAGTTTAGCGCAGGTAGCGGAAGAGACCCAGTACTTC
TRBV3-1,TRBJ1-5,.,.,CASSQGAGPQHF,TGTGCCAGCAGCCAGGGGGCAGGGCCCCAGCATTTT
TRBV30,TRBJ2-2,.,.,CAWSVPVRLNGELFF,TGTGCCTGGAGTGTACCGGTCCGGCTCAACGGGGAGCTGTTTTTT
TRBV4-3,TRBJ1-2,.,.,CASSQGSAGNNYGYTF,TGCGCCAGCAGCCAAGGTTCGGCAGGGAATAACTATGGCTACACCTTC
TRBV27,TRBJ2-3,.,.,CASSLGLPLTDTQYF,TGTGCCAGCAGTTTGGGTCTACCCCTAACAGATACGCAGTATTTT
TRBV10-2,TRBJ1-1,.,.,CASSEGEENTEAFF,TGCGCCAGCAGTGAGGGCGAGGAGAACACTGAAGCTTTCTTT
TRBV5-4,TRBJ2-3,TRBD1,.,CASSHRDSPTDTQYF,TGTGCCAGCAGCCACCGGGACAGTCCCACAGATACGCAGTATTTT
TRBV20-1,TRBJ2-1,.,.,CSPETSFPEQFF,TGCAGTCCAGAAACTAGCTTTCCTGAGCAGTTCTTC
TRBV9,TRBJ2-3,TRBD2,.,CASSPRLAGGLAQYF,TGTGCCAGCAGCCCCCGACTAGCGGGGGGCTTGGCGCAGTATTTT
TRBV11-2,TRBJ2-7,.,.,CASSLGAPGGWGFSYEQYF,TGTGCCAGCAGCTTAGGGGCCCCTGGGGGATGGGGTTTCTCCTACGAGCAGTACTTC
TRBV3-1,TRBJ2-3,.,.,CASSRGVAHTDTQYF,TGTGCCAGCAGCCGTGGAGTCGCGCACACAGATACGCAGTATTTT
TRBV4-1,TRBJ1-1,.,few,CASSQELGGRGAEAFF,TGCGCCAGCAGCCAAGAGTTGGGAGGCCGGGGGGCTGAAGCTTTCTTT
TRBV7-2,TRBJ2-5,TRBD2,few,CASSKKVAGSQETQYF,TGTGCCAGCAGCAAAAAGGTAGCGGGATCTCAAGAGACCCAGTACTTC